This TCR beta chain emerged from a study of early T cells in non-severe SARS-CoV-2 infection. Study background: Unsorted whole-blood RNA was sequenced in bulk, leaving chains unpaired.

This CDR3 comprises 15 residues. V shed 3 bases and J 3 bases; nucleotides not matched to a gene: 6. Germline assignment: CDR1 LGHNA and CDR2 YSLEER. General study findings and limits: There was a bias toward anti-spike CD8 responses in VDJdb matching, which missed private and CD4 specificities.

Many counts were recorded for this clonotype. Antigen: not known. The protocol attached unique molecular identifiers to individual cDNA molecules. Each CDR3 protein gets one entry after TCRdb re-called the 5' RACE reads with MiXCR. This table holds 68,000 or so distinct CDR3 sequences, less than 15% found once. The material sequenced was whole blood. The sequence came from an adult who was a healthcare worker with PCR-confirmed SARS-CoV-2 infection or an uninfected control (not recorded which). The J gene is TRBJ1-2, the V gene TRBV4-3; TRBD1 agrees at 8 bases. CDR3 nucleotides: TGCGCCAGCAGCCAGGGCTTGACAGGGGACTATGGCTACACCTTC. Translation gives CASSQGLTGDYGYTF.